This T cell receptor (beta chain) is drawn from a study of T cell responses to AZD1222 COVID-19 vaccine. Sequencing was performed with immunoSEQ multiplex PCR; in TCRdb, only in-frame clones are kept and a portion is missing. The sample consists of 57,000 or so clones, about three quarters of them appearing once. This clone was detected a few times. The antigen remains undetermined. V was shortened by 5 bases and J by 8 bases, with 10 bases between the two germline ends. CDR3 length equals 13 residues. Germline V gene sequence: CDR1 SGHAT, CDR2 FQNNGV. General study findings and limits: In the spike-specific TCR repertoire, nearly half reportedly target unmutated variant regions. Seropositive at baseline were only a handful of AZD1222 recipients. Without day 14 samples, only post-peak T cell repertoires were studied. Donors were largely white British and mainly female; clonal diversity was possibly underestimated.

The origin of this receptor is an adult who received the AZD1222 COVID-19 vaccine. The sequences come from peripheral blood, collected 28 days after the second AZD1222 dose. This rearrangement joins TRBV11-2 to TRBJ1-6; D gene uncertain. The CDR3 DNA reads TGTGCCAGCAGCCCCTTAAGAGATTCACCCCTCCACTTT. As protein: CASSPLRDSPLHF.